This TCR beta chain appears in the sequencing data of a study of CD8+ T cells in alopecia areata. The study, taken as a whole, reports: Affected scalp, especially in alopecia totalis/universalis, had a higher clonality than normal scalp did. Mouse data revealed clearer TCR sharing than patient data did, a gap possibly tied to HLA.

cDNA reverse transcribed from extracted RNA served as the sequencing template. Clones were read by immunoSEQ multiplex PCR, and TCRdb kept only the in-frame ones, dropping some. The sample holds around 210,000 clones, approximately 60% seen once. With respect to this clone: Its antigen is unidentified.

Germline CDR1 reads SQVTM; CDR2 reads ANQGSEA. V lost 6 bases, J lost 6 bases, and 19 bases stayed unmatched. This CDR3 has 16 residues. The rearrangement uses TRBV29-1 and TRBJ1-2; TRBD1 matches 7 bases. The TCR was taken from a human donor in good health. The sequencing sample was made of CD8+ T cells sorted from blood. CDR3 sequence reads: CSVVATGINAWDGYTF. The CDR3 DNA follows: TGCAGCGTGGTCGCGACAGGGATTAACGCGTGGGATGGCTACACCTTC.